Each of the 25 T cell receptor beta chains below was sequenced from the same sample in a study of T cell responses to AZD1222 COVID-19 vaccine. The method was immunoSEQ multiplex PCR; TCRdb's version includes in-frame clones alone and lacks a portion of them. The sample lists 240,000 or so clones, 80% to 95% occurring once. Sample: peripheral blood, taken on day 0 of AZD1222 vaccination. These receptor sequences come from an adult in good health.

This chain uses TRBV12-3 or TRBV12-4 with TRBJ2-3; D uncertain. The CDR3 has 12 amino acids. V was pared by 2 bases and J by 8 bases, with 8 bases between. CDR3 region: CASSLSRVTQYF. The CDR3 DNA follows: TGTGCCAGCAGTTTATCCCGGGTTACGCAGTATTTT.

V gene TRBV4-1 combines with J gene TRBJ1-5; D unclear. V dropped 1 base and J dropped 1 base, with 11 bases sitting between them. Per the germline V gene, CDR1 is MGHRA and CDR2 is YSYEKL. CDR3 size: 16 residues. CDR3 amino acids: CASSQVVGRSNQPQHF. CDR3 bases: TGCGCCAGCAGCCAAGTCGTGGGCAGGAGCAATCAGCCCCAGCATTTT.

This chain links TRBV3-1 (or the pseudogene TRBV3-2) with TRBJ2-7; TRBD1 agrees at 7 bases. Looked up from germline, CDR1 is LGHDT and CDR2 is YNNKEL (reference sequence). The V segment lost 4 bases and the J segment 6 bases; nucleotides outside the gene matches: 15. The CDR3 runs to 16 residues. CDR3 region: CASSPPYDRAPREQYF. The CDR3 DNA reads TGTGCCAGCAGCCCGCCTTATGACAGGGCCCCTCGCGAGCAGTACTTC.

The chain couples TRBV28 to TRBJ1-2, with D perhaps matching TRBD1 (6 bases). Looked up from germline, CDR1 is MDHEN and CDR2 is SYDVKM. The CDR3 consists of 15 residues. V lost 8 bases to trimming and J lost 5 bases, with 21 bases between them. This chain's CDR3 is CASRPTAEGVYGYTF. The CDR3, as DNA: TGTGCCAGCCGTCCCACCGCGGAGGGGGTTTATGGCTACACCTTC.

The genes are TRBV5-8 and TRBJ1-2, with D possibly matching TRBD1 (5 bases). Trimming stripped 4 bases from V and 2 bases from J, with 9 bases between. Germline V gene sequence: CDR1 SGHTS, CDR2 YDEGEE. The CDR3 is made up of 13 amino acids. CDR3 coding DNA: TGTGCCAGCAGCAGGGGATTAAACTATGGCTACACCTTC. Translation: CASSRGLNYGYTF.

This clone was picked up one time. The chain is built from TRBV11-2 and TRBJ1-4; D ambiguous. Per germline, CDR1 SGHAT and CDR2 FQNNGV. The CDR3 extends over 13 amino acids. V lost 7 bases, J lost 1 base, and 7 bases lay in between. The CDR3 here is CASMALTNEKLFF. CDR3 sequence (DNA): TGTGCCAGCATGGCCCTAACTAATGAAAAACTGTTTTTT. The full variable domain, rest sourced from reference TRBV11-2 and TRBJ1-4, is EAGVAQSPRYKIIEKRQSVAFWCNPISGHATLYWYQQILGQGPKLLIQFQNNGVVDDSQLPKDRFSAERLKGVDSTLKIQPAKLEDSAVYLCASMALTNEKLFFGSGTQLSVL.

The CDR3 DNA is TGTGCCAGCAGGCCCGGGACGGCCGAATGGCGTGAGCAGTACTTC. This sequence encodes CASRPGTAEWREQYF. The V and J genes are TRBV27 and TRBJ2-7; possibly TRBD1 or TRBD2 for D (5 bases each). Germline CDR1 MNHEY, CDR2 SMNVEV (reference sequence). With 6 bases removed from V and 7 bases from J, the gap between germline ends came to 22 bases. The CDR3 covers 15 residues.

On this clone itself: The junction departs from the called germline gene at one end, perhaps through a read error. The CDR3: CATSRNRGDEQYF. The CDR3 DNA reads as TGTGCCACTAGTCGAAACAGGGGGGACGAGCAGTACTTC. J is TRBJ2-7 and V is TRBV19, with 8 bases aligning to TRBD1. The CDR3 sequence is 13 residues long. Per germline, CDR1 LNHDA and CDR2 SQIVND (reference sequence).

In DNA form, the CDR3 reads TGCAGCGTTGAAGAGAGCCCCCTGGGGAACGAGCAGTTCTTC. Its translation: CSVEESPLGNEQFF. The chain carries TRBV29-1 and TRBJ2-1, with D unresolved. This CDR3 spans 14 amino acids. V shed 0 bases and J shed 10 bases, with 16 bases lying between them. Germline lookup yields CDR1 SQVTM and CDR2 ANQGSEA.

The chain links TRBV24-1 to TRBJ2-3; the D gene is possibly TRBD2 (5 bases). Germline V gene sequence: CDR1 KGHDR, CDR2 SFDVKD. CDR3 size: 14 residues. V was clipped by 4 bases and J by 3 bases, with 10 bases between them. CDR3 nucleotides: TGTGCCACCAGTGAAGGGCGCGGGACAGATACGCAGTATTTT. This encodes CATSEGRGTDTQYF.

The chain couples TRBV11-3 to TRBJ2-5; 15 nucleotides match TRBD2. V lost 5 bases to trimming and J lost 5 bases; unmatched junction nucleotides: 6. Germline assignment: CDR1 SGHNT and CDR2 YENEEA. CDR3 size: 16 residues. The CDR3 reads CASSRGLAGGRETQYF. The CDR3 DNA reads as TGTGCCAGCAGCAGGGGACTAGCGGGAGGTCGGGAGACCCAGTACTTC.

The chain carries TRBV28 and TRBJ2-7; weak D call: TRBD1 (6 bases). Trimming shortened V by 2 bases and J by 4 bases, and 15 bases separated the two germline ends. The CDR3 has 15 amino acids. Germline V lookup: CDR1 MDHEN, CDR2 SYDVKM. DNA of the CDR3: TGTGCCAGCAGTTTACCCGCAGGGGCCCCGTACGAGCAGTACTTC. As protein: CASSLPAGAPYEQYF.

This rearrangement joins TRBV27 to TRBJ2-7, with TRBD2 matching over 9 bases. Germline V gives CDR1 MNHEY, CDR2 SMNVEV (reference sequence). V was clipped by 8 bases and J by 7 bases; unmatched bases: 12. The CDR3 totals 14 residues. CDR3 residues: CASRSGGFVGEQYF. For the CDR3, the DNA is TGTGCCAGCCGAAGCGGGGGGTTCGTGGGGGAGCAGTACTTC.

The J gene is TRBJ1-5, the V gene TRBV6-5, with a tentative D call TRBD1 (6 bases). There are 14 residues in the CDR3. Trimming cost V 8 bases and J 10 bases, with 21 bases left between them. The germline V gene has CDR1 MNHEY and CDR2 SVGAGI. The CDR3 nucleotides read TGTGCCAGCCGTCGGACAGCCGGCCCTCAACCCCAGCATTTT. Its translation is CASRRTAGPQPQHF.

This chain uses TRBV6-5 with TRBJ2-3; no clear D. This CDR3 has 13 residues. Germline V lookup: CDR1 MNHEY, CDR2 SVGAGI. Trimming removed 7 bases at V and 1 base at J, with 9 bases between. The CDR3 DNA sequence: TGTGCCAGCAAGGTATTAGGCACAGATACGCAGTATTTT. Its translation is CASKVLGTDTQYF.

V usage is TRBV11-2 and J usage is TRBJ1-4; no clear D. Per the germline V gene, CDR1 is SGHAT and CDR2 is FQNNGV. The CDR3 sequence is 12 residues long. Trimming left V 4 bases short and J 14 bases short, with 14 bases between. The CDR3 sequence: CASSSWVGRLFF. The CDR3 nucleotides are TGTGCCAGCAGCTCATGGGTCGGGCGGCTGTTTTTT. Complete variable domain (other parts from reference TRBV11-2 and TRBJ1-4): EAGVAQSPRYKIIEKRQSVAFWCNPISGHATLYWYQQILGQGPKLLIQFQNNGVVDDSQLPKDRFSAERLKGVDSTLKIQPAKLEDSAVYLCASSSWVGRLFFGSGTQLSVL.

The genes are TRBV4-1 and TRBJ2-1, with 8 positions matching TRBD2. Unmatched junction bases numbered 11, after V lost 0 bases and J lost 1 base. The CDR3 loop spans 19 amino acids. CDR1 is MGHRA and CDR2 is YSYEKL in the germline V gene. CDR3 sequence: CASSQDLEREIVSYNEQFF. CDR3 nucleotide sequence: TGCGCCAGCAGCCAAGATTTGGAGCGGGAGATAGTGTCCTACAATGAGCAGTTCTTC.

This sequence joins TRBV18 and TRBJ1-3, with D possibly being TRBD1 (5 bases). Germline loops: CDR1 KGHSH, CDR2 LQKENI. This CDR3 contains 15 residues. Trimming pared 0 bases from V and 4 bases from J, leaving 10 bases between. The CDR3 is CASSPPFRAGNTIYF. CDR3 DNA: TGTGCCAGCTCACCACCTTTCAGGGCCGGAAACACCATATATTTT.

The gene calls are TRBV28 and TRBJ2-1; 9 bases map to TRBD2. V lost 6 bases and J lost 7; bases outside the gene matches: 7. Germline V gene data show CDR1 as MDHEN and CDR2 as SYDVKM. The CDR3 consists of 14 residues. The DNA for the CDR3 is TGTGCCAGCAGCAAAAGCGGGGGGTTAAATGAGCAGTTCTTC. Protein sequence: CASSKSGGLNEQFF.

This chain uses TRBV4-3 with TRBJ1-2; TRBD1 agrees at 7 bases. In germline, CDR1 is LGHNA, CDR2 YSLEER. This CDR3 has 15 residues. With V trimmed by 2 bases and J by 2 bases, 5 bases remained unmatched. The CDR3 here is CASSQRDSSNYGYTF. The DNA of the CDR3 is TGCGCCAGCAGCCAACGGGACAGCTCAAACTATGGCTACACCTTC.

The chain has TRBV3-1 (or the pseudogene TRBV3-2) and TRBJ2-7; maybe TRBD1 (6 bases). The CDR3 runs 14 residues. The V end lost 4 bases, the J end lost 4 bases, and 14 bases lay between the germline ends. Germline assignment: CDR1 LGHDT and CDR2 YNNKEL (reference sequence). CDR3 region: CASSRSQGQYEQYF. The CDR3 nucleotides read TGTGCCAGCAGCCGCTCCCAGGGGCAATACGAGCAGTACTTC.

The chain uses TRBV6-5 and TRBJ1-2, with D possibly being TRBD1 (6 bases). From germline, CDR1 is MNHEY and CDR2 SVGAGI. Trimming took off 5 bases at V and 8 bases at J, with 21 bases between the two ends. This CDR3 spans 15 amino acids. CDR3 in DNA: TGTGCCAGCAGTCCCAACCCCGACAGGAGGGAGGGCTACACCTTC. Translation gives CASSPNPDRREGYTF.

The J gene is TRBJ1-3, the V gene TRBV4-1; D is unresolved. Germline CDR1 is MGHRA and CDR2 is YSYEKL. The V and J ends lost 0 bases and 3 bases respectively, with 12 bases between them. This CDR3 has 16 amino acids. This CDR3 is CASSQDQWTGGNTIYF. The CDR3 coding sequence is TGCGCCAGCAGCCAAGATCAATGGACCGGTGGAAACACCATATATTTT.

This chain connects TRBV27 to TRBJ2-2, with D perhaps matching TRBD2 (5 bases). Germline CDR1 is MNHEY and CDR2 is SMNVEV (reference sequence). Trimming shortened V by 2 bases and J by 5 bases, and 6 bases separated the two germline ends. CDR3 length: 13 residues. This CDR3 reads CASSLRRTGELFF. CDR3 in DNA: TGTGCCAGCAGTTTACGGAGGACCGGGGAGCTGTTTTTT.

This chain links TRBV5-5 with TRBJ1-2, with D unresolved. V lost 4 bases to trimming and J lost 3 bases, with 16 bases between them. The CDR3 loop spans 15 amino acids. The germline gives CDR1 SGHKS, CDR2 YYEKEE (reference sequence). CDR3 bases: TGTGCCAGCAGCCCGGCCCCCAGCACCTACTATGGCTACACCTTC. Translation: CASSPAPSTYYGYTF.